The 28 T cell receptor beta chains presented below share a single source sample, sequenced in a study of CD8+ T cells in alopecia areata. Following RNA extraction, reverse transcription yielded cDNA that acted as the sequencing template. Assay: immunoSEQ multiplex PCR; the TCRdb copy retains only in-frame clones and omits some. In the table there are about 160,000 clones, roughly two thirds of which are singletons. Treatment here: oral pan-JAK inhibitor, 5-10 mg twice daily. Sequencing was performed on CD4+ T cells sorted from blood, taken at week 4, from a patient treated with tofacitinib. All receptors come from a human donor with alopecia areata.

The rearrangement links TRBV2 to TRBJ2-7; 7 bases fit TRBD2. V shed 7 bases and J 2 bases; nucleotides not matched to a gene: 5. Germline CDR1 reads SNHLY; CDR2 reads FYNNEI. This CDR3 has 13 amino acids. The CDR3 is CASITGLTYEQYF. Written as DNA, the CDR3 is TGTGCCAGCATAACGGGACTAACCTACGAGCAGTACTTC.

The chain is built from TRBV7-9 and TRBJ2-1; 12 nucleotides agree with TRBD1. This CDR3 comprises 16 residues. The germline CDR1 and CDR2 sequences are SEHNR and FQNEAQ (reference sequence). Trimming took 2 bases from V and 6 from J; bases not matched to a gene: 5. The CDR3 here is CASSLPGTGGLNEQFF. CDR3 nucleotide sequence: TGTGCCAGCAGCTTACCCGGGACAGGGGGCCTCAATGAGCAGTTCTTC.

The genes are TRBV11-2 and TRBJ1-3, with D perhaps TRBD1 (5 bases). Germline V gives CDR1 SGHAT, CDR2 FQNNGV. Trimming shortened V by 0 bases and J by 2 bases, and 11 bases separated the two germline ends. The CDR3 contains 16 residues. CDR3 sequence: CASSLDSRAAGNTIYF. In nucleotides, the CDR3 is TGTGCCAGCAGCTTAGATAGCAGGGCAGCTGGAAACACCATATATTTT.

This clone has more than one count but fewer than ten. The V gene is TRBV9, the J gene TRBJ2-1; TRBD2 aligns across 8 bases. The germline CDR1 and CDR2 sequences are SGDLS and YYNGEE. The CDR3 runs 16 residues. The trim removed 0 bases at V and 4 bases at J, leaving 6 bases unmatched. The CDR3 loop is CASSVVSGGPYNEQFF. Written as DNA, the CDR3 is TGTGCCAGCAGCGTAGTGAGCGGGGGACCTTACAATGAGCAGTTCTTC.

The rearrangement uses TRBV7-3 and TRBJ2-1; D is unclear. Germline CDR1 reads SGHTA; CDR2 reads FQGTGA. This CDR3 has 15 residues. The ends were cut back, 4 bases at V and 7 bases at J, with 17 bases in the middle. In nucleotides, the CDR3 is TGTGCCAGCAGCTCATTCCCCCCGACGGAGAATGAGCAGTTCTTC. Amino acid sequence: CASSSFPPTENEQFF.

This clone was observed a single time. The chain links TRBV6-6 to TRBJ2-5; 7 bases map to TRBD2. The germline CDR1 and CDR2 sequences are MNHNY and SVGAGI (reference sequence). The CDR3 length is 14 residues. After removal of 4 bases from V and 7 bases from J, the junction contained 9 bases not matched to a gene. DNA of the CDR3: TGTGCCAGCAGTTTGACTAGCTGGCCCGGGACCCAGTACTTC. This codes for CASSLTSWPGTQYF.

The chain is built from TRBV30 and TRBJ1-5; no clear D. This CDR3 is built from 16 residues. The V and J ends lost 3 bases and 2 bases respectively, with 17 bases between them. Per germline, CDR1 GTSNPN and CDR2 SVGIG (reference sequence). The CDR3: CAWSSGSYPGNQPQHF. In DNA form, the CDR3 reads TGTGCCTGGAGCTCCGGGTCTTACCCTGGCAATCAGCCCCAGCATTTT.

The chain has TRBV4-1 and TRBJ1-1; D is perhaps TRBD1 (5 bases). Germline V gene lookup returns CDR1 MGHRA and CDR2 YSYEKL. V was clipped by 1 base and J by 4 bases, with 7 bases between them. This CDR3 is built from 13 residues. The CDR3 nucleotides are TGCGCCAGCAGCCAAGCGCAGGGCACTGAAGCTTTCTTT. It encodes CASSQAQGTEAFF.

The rearrangement uses TRBV30 and TRBJ1-1; 8 bases fit TRBD1. The CDR3 covers 15 residues. The germline V gene has CDR1 GTSNPN and CDR2 SVGIG (reference sequence). Germline trimming cut 4 bases from V and 5 bases from J; bases unmatched to any gene: 12. CDR3 in amino acids: CAWKDPHRGNTEAFF. The CDR3 DNA reads TGTGCCTGGAAAGATCCCCACAGGGGGAATACTGAAGCTTTCTTT.

The sample holds a few counts of this clone. This sequence joins TRBV7-2 and TRBJ2-3; D is ambiguous. The CDR3 extends over 15 amino acids. Per the germline V gene, CDR1 is SGHTA and CDR2 is FQGNSA. V was shortened by 1 base and J by 0 bases, with 8 bases between the two germline ends. The CDR3 coding sequence is TGTGCCAGCAGCTTAGGCCCGCTTAGCACAGATACGCAGTATTTT. Translated: CASSLGPLSTDTQYF.

The chain recombines TRBV29-1 with TRBJ2-3; 7 bases match TRBD2. The CDR3 covers 12 residues. Germline values: CDR1 SQVTM, CDR2 ANQGSEA. CDR3 loop: CSKRGVTDTQYF. CDR3 nucleotides: TGCAGTAAACGGGGGGTCACAGATACGCAGTATTTT.

The V call is TRBV5-1, the J call TRBJ2-5; D ambiguous. Per germline, CDR1 SGHRS and CDR2 YFSETQ. The CDR3 is made up of 12 amino acids. Trimming pared 4 bases from V and 3 bases from J, leaving 7 bases between. The CDR3 is CASSPYEETQYF. CDR3 bases: TGCGCCAGCAGCCCTTACGAAGAGACCCAGTACTTC.

The chain carries TRBV27 and TRBJ1-2, with 9 bases fitting TRBD1. The length of the CDR3 is 17 residues. V was pared by 2 bases and J by 2 bases, with 9 bases of the junction left unmatched. Germline CDR1 reads MNHEY; CDR2 reads SMNVEV (reference sequence). CDR3 DNA: TGTGCCAGCAGTTTAACAAAGGGACAGGGATCGAACTATGGCTACACCTTC. Translated: CASSLTKGQGSNYGYTF.

The chain joins TRBV30 to TRBJ1-2, with a weak D call TRBD1 (5 bases). CDR3 length: 14 residues. V lost 0 bases, J lost 3 bases, and 11 bases lay in between. Germline V CDR1 and CDR2: GTSNPN, SVGIG (reference sequence). DNA for the CDR3: TGTGCCTGGAGTGTGGCAGGGACCTACTATGGCTACACCTTC. Translating gives CAWSVAGTYYGYTF. The full variable domain, completed using reference TRBV30 and TRBJ1-2, is SQTIHQWPATLVQPVGSPLSLECTVEGTSNPNLYWYRQAAGRGLQLLFYSVGIGQISSEVPQNLSASRPQDRQFILSSKKLLLSDSGFYLCAWSVAGTYYGYTFGSGTRLTVV.

This clone was seen just once. The chain is built from TRBV9 and TRBJ1-1; TRBD1 is a possible D gene (5 bases). Germline V gene data show CDR1 as SGDLS and CDR2 as YYNGEE. This CDR3 spans 14 amino acids. Trimming shortened V by 3 bases and J by 4 bases, and 13 bases separated the two germline ends. The CDR3 sequence: CASSAQGVGTEAFF. In DNA form, the CDR3 reads TGTGCCAGCAGCGCTCAGGGAGTTGGCACTGAAGCTTTCTTT. Variable domain in full (rest from reference TRBV9 and TRBJ1-1): DSGVTQTPKHLITATGQRVTLRCSPRSGDLSVYWYQQSLDQGLQFLIQYYNGEERAKGNILERFSAQQFPDLHSELNLSSLELGDSALYFCASSAQGVGTEAFFGQGTRLTVV.

This clone was seen only a few times. The chain carries TRBV18 and TRBJ2-7; TRBD1 aligns across 10 bases. Unmatched junction bases numbered 7, after V lost 3 bases and J lost 5 bases. This CDR3 is 15 amino acids long. Germline V gene sequence: CDR1 KGHSH, CDR2 LQKENI. The CDR3 DNA sequence: TGTGCCAGCTCACCTACGGGACAGGGGAATCACGAGCAGTACTTC. Translation gives CASSPTGQGNHEQYF.

V gene TRBV20-1 combines with J gene TRBJ2-5; D is ambiguous. This CDR3 is 11 amino acids long. Germline V gives CDR1 DFQATT, CDR2 SNEGSKA (reference sequence). The V end lost 3 bases, the J end lost 5 bases, and 7 bases lay between the germline ends. The chain's CDR3 is CSASWWETQYF. The CDR3 nucleotides are TGCAGTGCTAGTTGGTGGGAGACCCAGTACTTC.

V is TRBV30 and J is TRBJ1-4; 9 bases are a match to TRBD1. Germline trimming cut 0 bases from V and 7 bases from J; bases unmatched to any gene: 3. The CDR3 covers 14 residues. CDR1 and CDR2 from the germline V gene are GTSNPN and SVGIG (reference sequence). The CDR3 sequence: CAWSVGTGSEKLFF. The CDR3 DNA reads TGTGCCTGGAGTGTAGGGACAGGGTCTGAAAAACTGTTTTTT.

This clone was counted a few times. An end of the junction does not agree with germline; a read error may underlie this. The chain joins TRBV29-1 to TRBJ1-3; D possibly corresponds to TRBD1 (5 bases). This CDR3 has 13 residues. Germline-derived CDR1 and CDR2 are SQVTM and ANQGSEA. The chain's CDR3 is CSVVVGPGDTIYF. Written as DNA, the CDR3 is TGCAGCGTTGTGGTGGGACCTGGAGACACCATATATTTT. The full variable domain, completed using reference TRBV29-1 and TRBJ1-3, is SAVISQKPSRDICQRGTSLTIQCQVDSQVTMMFWYRQQPGQSLTLIATANQGSEATYESGFVIDKFPISRPNLTFSTLTVSNMSPEDSSIYLCSVVVGPGDTIYFGEGSWLTVV.

This clone appeared once. This chain joins TRBV29-1 and TRBJ2-5; 9 bases map to TRBD1. V trimming: 3 bases; J trimming: 5 bases; junction bases outside the gene matches: 4. The CDR3 length is 13 residues. CDR1 and CDR2 from the germline V gene are SQVTM and ANQGSEA. The CDR3 DNA follows: TGCAGCGTTGAGACAGGGGGGTCGGAGACCCAGTACTTC. Protein sequence: CSVETGGSETQYF.

The chain joins TRBV5-1 to TRBJ2-5, with 7 bases aligning to TRBD1. The germline CDR1 and CDR2 sequences are SGHRS and YFSETQ. The CDR3 runs 15 residues. V gave up 5 bases and J gave up 1 base; unmatched junction bases: 8. The CDR3 sequence is CASSSLSGGQETQYF. CDR3 sequence (DNA): TGCGCCAGCAGTTCACTCTCAGGGGGCCAAGAGACCCAGTACTTC.

This chain connects TRBV27 to TRBJ1-1; D remains ambiguous. Trimming removed 0 bases at V and 0 bases at J, with 8 bases between. Germline V gene data show CDR1 as MNHEY and CDR2 as SMNVEV (reference sequence). The CDR3 spans 15 residues. The CDR3 bases are TGTGCCAGCAGTTTATCAGGCCTCATGAACACTGAAGCTTTCTTT. It translates to CASSLSGLMNTEAFF.

The V call is TRBV6-4, the J call TRBJ2-7, with 13 bases matching TRBD2. The CDR3 is 15 amino acids. Trimming removed 7 bases from V and 0 bases from J; junction bases left unmatched: 3. Germline V gene sequence: CDR1 MRHNA, CDR2 SNTAGT. CDR3 loop: CASTRTSGGSYEQYF. CDR3 sequence (DNA): TGTGCCAGCACCCGGACTAGCGGGGGCTCCTACGAGCAGTACTTC.

J is TRBJ2-1 and V is TRBV4-1; D might be TRBD1 (5 bases). V dropped 1 base and J dropped 14 bases, with 15 bases sitting between them. The CDR3 sequence is 13 residues long. Per germline, CDR1 MGHRA and CDR2 YSYEKL. CDR3 loop: CASSQGVQGGKFF. CDR3 nucleotides: TGCGCCAGCAGCCAAGGGGTGCAGGGTGGGAAGTTCTTC.

The rearrangement links TRBV27 to TRBJ2-7, with D possibly being TRBD2 (6 bases). The CDR3 loop spans 12 amino acids. The germline gives CDR1 MNHEY, CDR2 SMNVEV (reference sequence). Deletions cut 5 bases from V and 6 bases from J, with 11 bases between. The CDR3 DNA is TGTGCCAGCAGTCATATCGGGGGCGAGCAGTACTTC. Protein product: CASSHIGGEQYF.

The V gene is TRBV29-1, the J gene TRBJ1-2; D uncertain. Trimming removed 2 bases at V and 6 bases at J, with 10 bases between. The CDR3 is made up of 12 amino acids. Germline CDR1 and CDR2: SQVTM and ANQGSEA. The CDR3 sequence: CSVELGWDGYTF. Here the CDR3 DNA reads TGCAGCGTTGAATTGGGATGGGATGGCTACACCTTC.

J is TRBJ2-2 and V is TRBV15; the D is unclear. The CDR3 is 15 amino acids. V dropped 0 bases and J dropped 5 bases, with 10 bases sitting between them. Germline loops: CDR1 LNHNV, CDR2 YYDKDF (reference sequence). The CDR3: CATSRDAPGTGELFF. CDR3 nucleotide sequence: TGTGCCACCAGCAGAGATGCCCCTGGGACCGGGGAGCTGTTTTTT. Full variable domain (outside the CDR3, taken from reference TRBV15 and TRBJ2-2): DAMVIQNPRYQVTQFGKPVTLSCSQTLNHNVMYWYQQKSSQAPKLLFHYYDKDFNNEADTPDNFQSRRPNTSFCFLDIRSPGLGDTAMYLCATSRDAPGTGELFFGEGSRLTVL.

The gene calls are TRBV7-9 and TRBJ1-1, with a possible D match to TRBD1 (6 bases). CDR3 size: 14 residues. Trimming cost V 5 bases and J 3 bases, with 13 bases left between them. Germline lookup yields CDR1 SEHNR and CDR2 FQNEAQ (reference sequence). As DNA, the CDR3 is TGTGCCAGCAGCCCGAACAGGGTGGACACTGAAGCTTTCTTT. Its translation is CASSPNRVDTEAFF.